A selection of T cell receptor beta chains follows, all from one sample in a study of blood T cell repertoires in COVID-19. Sequencing used immunoSEQ multiplex PCR; TCRdb keeps in-frame clones, though not all of them. The sample lists roughly 200,000 clones; roughly 84% were seen once. Source material: peripheral blood. The receptors shown here come from an older person with COVID-19, enrolled during active disease. The CDR3 runs from the conserved cysteine through the conserved F or W. D genes are given only for firm matches. The size of a clone is reported for some rows only, either as once, few or many, or as a class for expanded clones.

clone_size d_call v_call cdr3_aa
NA TRBD1 TRBV19 CASSIEGQLNSPLHF
NA NA TRBV11-2 CASSLSGFTDHANYGYTF
NA NA TRBV7-2 CASSPTVNYGYTF
NA TRBD2 TRBV27 CASSDDGLAVYNEQFF
NA NA TRBV28 CATGQLLGEQYF
few NA TRBV4-2 CASSQVSGVYSGNTIYF
NA NA TRBV28 CASSPLSGKGGGYTF
once TRBD1 TRBV7-9 CASSSHRGTNEKLFF
NA NA TRBV7-8 CASSLSGGYGYTF
NA NA TRBV19 CASSARPANTGELFF
NA NA TRBV5-5 CASSLVPTDYSNQPQHF
few NA TRBV19 CASSYKISYEQYF
once NA TRBV28 CASTGVRYTQYF
few NA TRBV9 CASSGSGPDTQYF
NA NA TRBV11-1 CASSLALEGYEQYF
NA NA TRBV19 CASSLDSSYNEQFF
NA TRBD1 TRBV5-8 CASSRTGEGSYEQYF